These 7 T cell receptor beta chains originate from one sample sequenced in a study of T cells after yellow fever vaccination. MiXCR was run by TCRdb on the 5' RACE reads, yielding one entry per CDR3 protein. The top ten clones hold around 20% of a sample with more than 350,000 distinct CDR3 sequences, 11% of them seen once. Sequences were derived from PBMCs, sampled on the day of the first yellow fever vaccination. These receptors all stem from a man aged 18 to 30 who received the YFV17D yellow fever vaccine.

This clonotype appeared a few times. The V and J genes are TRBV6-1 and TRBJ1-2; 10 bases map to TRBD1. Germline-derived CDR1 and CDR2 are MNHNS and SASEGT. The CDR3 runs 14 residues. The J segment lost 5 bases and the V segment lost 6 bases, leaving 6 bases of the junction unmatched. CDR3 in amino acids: CASSPGQGFYGYTF. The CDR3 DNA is TGTGCCAGCAGCCCGGGACAGGGGTTTTATGGCTACACCTTC.

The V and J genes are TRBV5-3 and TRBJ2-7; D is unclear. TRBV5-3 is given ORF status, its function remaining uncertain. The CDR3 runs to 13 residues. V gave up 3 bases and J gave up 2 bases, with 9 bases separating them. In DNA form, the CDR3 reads TGTGCCAGAAGCTCCCAAGATACCTACGAGCAGTACTTC. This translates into CARSSQDTYEQYF.

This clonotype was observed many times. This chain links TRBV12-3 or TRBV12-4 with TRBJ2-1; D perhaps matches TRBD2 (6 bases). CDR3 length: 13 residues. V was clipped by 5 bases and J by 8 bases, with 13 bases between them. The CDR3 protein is CASSLSGGDEQFF. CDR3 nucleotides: TGTGCCAGCAGTCTTAGCGGAGGGGATGAGCAGTTCTTC.

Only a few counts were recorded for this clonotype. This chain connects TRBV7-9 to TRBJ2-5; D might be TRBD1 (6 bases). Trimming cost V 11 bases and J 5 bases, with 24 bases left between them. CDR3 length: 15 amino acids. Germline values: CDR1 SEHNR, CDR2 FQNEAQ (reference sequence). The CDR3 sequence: CAGEEWTARRETQYF. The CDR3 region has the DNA TGTGCCGGCGAGGAATGGACAGCACGGCGGGAGACCCAGTACTTC.

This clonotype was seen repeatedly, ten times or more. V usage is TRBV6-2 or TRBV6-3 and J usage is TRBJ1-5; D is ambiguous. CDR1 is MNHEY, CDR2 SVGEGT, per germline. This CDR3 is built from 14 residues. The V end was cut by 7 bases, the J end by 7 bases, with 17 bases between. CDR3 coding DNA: TGTGCCAGCAATGACTTGGGCCAAGGGCAGCCCCAGCATTTT. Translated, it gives CASNDLGQGQPQHF.

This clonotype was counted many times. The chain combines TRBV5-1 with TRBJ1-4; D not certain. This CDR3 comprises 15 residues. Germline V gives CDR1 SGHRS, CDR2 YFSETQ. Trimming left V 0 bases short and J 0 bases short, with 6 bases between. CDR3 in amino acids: CASSLGPSTNEKLFF. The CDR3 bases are TGCGCCAGCAGCTTGGGGCCCTCAACTAATGAAAAACTGTTTTTT.

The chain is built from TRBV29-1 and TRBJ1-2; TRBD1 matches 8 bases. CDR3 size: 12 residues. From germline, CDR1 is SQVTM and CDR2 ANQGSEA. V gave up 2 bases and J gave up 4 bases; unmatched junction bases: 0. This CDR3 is CSVEQGAYGYTF. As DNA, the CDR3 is TGCAGCGTTGAACAGGGGGCCTATGGCTACACCTTC. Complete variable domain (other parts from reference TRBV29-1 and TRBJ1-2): SAVISQKPSRDICQRGTSLTIQCQVDSQVTMMFWYRQQPGQSLTLIATANQGSEATYESGFVIDKFPISRPNLTFSTLTVSNMSPEDSSIYLCSVEQGAYGYTFGSGTRLTVV.